Listed here is a single T cell receptor (beta chain). Its antigen is undetermined. These data are taken from a study of T cells after yellow fever vaccination. Study-level findings and limits: The secondary response peaked faster, at day 5 versus 15, but was weaker. Booster samples showed a return of most primary-vaccination clones (roughly 95% CD4, approximately 85% CD8).

The germline V gene encodes CDR1 SGHDN and CDR2 FVKESK. V lost 7 bases, J lost 4 bases, and 11 bases lay in between. The CDR3 extends over 12 amino acids. In making TCR cDNA, 5'RACE template switching added a universal primer site and UMIs to it. TCRdb re-derived calls from the 5' RACE reads in MiXCR, one entry per CDR3 protein. The repertoire holds some 550,000 distinct CDR3 sequences, with around 21% as singletons. The receptor was derived from a young man who received the YFV17D yellow fever vaccine. This chain connects TRBV14 to TRBJ2-7; D may be TRBD1 (6 bases). The specimen was PBMCs, collected 15 days after the yellow fever booster vaccination. In nucleotides, the CDR3 is TGTGCCAGCAAAAGGCAGGGGTACGAGCAGTACTTC. Translation: CASKRQGYEQYF.